One T cell receptor beta chain is described in this entry. The target antigen is unknown. Repertoires were generated with immunoSEQ multiplex PCR, while TCRdb's copy carries only in-frame clones and drops some. The sample includes approximately 15,000 clones, around 90% of them seen just once. The data stem from a study of graft-versus-host responses after intestinal transplantation. As for the study in general: After anti-thymocyte globulin induction, recipients took tacrolimus and steroids for two to three years. Whole-study results and caveats: GvH clone levels peaked in circulation, and this peak was associated with early post-transplant HvG declines.

Germline V lookup: CDR1 SGHDT, CDR2 YYEEEE. The CDR3 length is 14 residues. V was pared by 2 bases and J by 2 bases, with 3 bases of the junction left unmatched. The specimen was PBMCs, collected around 110 days after intestinal transplant. This TCR was sampled from a human patient who received an intestinal transplant, so some T cells may come from the graft donor. The V call is TRBV5-6, the J call TRBJ2-5; 7 nucleotides agree with TRBD2. CDR3: CASSFWTRQETQYF. CDR3 nucleotide sequence: TGTGCCAGCAGCTTCTGGACTAGGCAAGAGACCCAGTACTTC.